The 14 T cell receptor beta chains given below trace back to one sample, sequenced in a study of T cells in Graves' hyperthyroidism and ophthalmopathy. It was RNA transcripts that yielded the amplified TCR beta CDR3 regions. During a first-round RT-PCR of the TCR CDR3, the HTBI primer set was used. Each CDR3 protein is one row after TCRdb ran MiXCR on the multiplex PCR reads. The data hold about 250,000 distinct CDR3 sequences, with about 25% observed a single time. The sequencing input was blood. The origin of the receptors is a woman aged 40 to 50 with Graves' ophthalmopathy.

This chain uses TRBV27 with TRBJ1-5; D is unclear. The germline CDR1 and CDR2 sequences are MNHEY and SMNVEV (reference sequence). This CDR3 comprises 14 residues. Deletions cut 4 bases from V and 5 bases from J, with 12 bases between. The CDR3 DNA reads TGTGCCAGCAGTTACCCCGGAGGGCATCAGCCCCAGCATTTT. Its translation is CASSYPGGHQPQHF.

This clonotype was counted ten times or more. This sequence joins TRBV2 and TRBJ1-1, with TRBD1 matching 9 bases. The CDR3 sequence is 15 residues long. J lost 6 bases, V lost 2 bases, and 7 bases had no gene match. CDR1 and CDR2 from the germline V gene are SNHLY and FYNNEI. CDR3 in DNA: TGTGCCAGCAGTGAAAATGCCGGGACAGGGTCTGAAGCTTTCTTT. Encoded protein: CASSENAGTGSEAFF.

This clonotype occurred many times. The chain joins TRBV12-3 or TRBV12-4 to TRBJ1-5, with D possibly being TRBD1 (6 bases). The CDR3 is 15 amino acids. V dropped 5 bases and J dropped 2 bases, with 13 bases sitting between them. The chain's CDR3 is CASSPAGGRNQPQHF. In DNA, the CDR3 is TGTGCCAGCAGTCCCGCGGGGGGGCGCAATCAGCCCCAGCATTTT.

This clonotype was seen repeatedly, ten times or more. The J gene is TRBJ1-5, the V gene TRBV28, with unresolved D. The CDR3 length is 13 residues. CDR1 is MDHEN, CDR2 SYDVKM, per germline. V gave up 6 bases and J gave up 9 bases, with 15 bases separating them. The CDR3 is CASSPPGPGPQHF. The CDR3 nucleotides read TGTGCCAGCAGCCCCCCCGGCCCAGGGCCCCAGCATTTT.

This clonotype occurred many times. The V and J genes are TRBV19 and TRBJ2-2; the match to TRBD1 covers 7 bases. CDR1 and CDR2 from the germline V gene are LNHDA and SQIVND (reference sequence). The CDR3 runs 17 residues. Trimming at V came to 3 bases and at J to 0 bases, leaving 7 bases not matched to a gene. In DNA form, the CDR3 reads TGTGCCAGTAGTATGGCTCCGACAGGGCCGAACACCGGGGAGCTGTTTTTT. Translated: CASSMAPTGPNTGELFF. Variable domain in full (rest from reference TRBV19 and TRBJ2-2): DGGITQSPKYLFRKEGQNVTLSCEQNLNHDAMYWYRQDPGQGLRLIYYSQIVNDFQKGDIAEGYSVSREKKESFPLTVTSAQKNPTAFYLCASSMAPTGPNTGELFFGEGSRLTVL.

This clonotype was picked up many times. J is TRBJ1-2 and V is TRBV28; the D is unclear. Germline V gene sequence: CDR1 MDHEN, CDR2 SYDVKM. The CDR3 is made up of 12 amino acids. V lost 6 bases and J 2 bases, leaving 7 bases between the germline ends. CDR3 loop: CASSRQNYGYTF. The CDR3 DNA reads TGTGCCAGCAGCCGACAAAACTATGGCTACACCTTC.

This clonotype was seen ten or more times. This is likely a read error, given that the CDR3 carries no conserved phenylalanine or tryptophan at its end. This rearrangement joins TRBV10-3 to TRBJ2-5; 13 bases map to TRBD2. The CDR3 loop spans 17 amino acids. Germline V gene lookup returns CDR1 ENHRY and CDR2 SYGVKD. CDR3 nucleotide sequence: TGTGCCAGCAGTGAGTGGACTAGCGGGAGCCTTCAAGAGACCCAGTACCTC. It yields the protein CASSEWTSGSLQETQYL.

This clonotype has ten or more counts. The chain employs TRBV4-1 and TRBJ2-7; possibly TRBD2 for D (6 bases). This CDR3 region has 17 residues. With 1 base removed from V and 1 base from J, the gap between germline ends came to 17 bases. Germline-derived CDR1 and CDR2 are MGHRA and YSYEKL. The CDR3 region is CASSQAPGGIGSYEQYF. CDR3 coding DNA: TGCGCCAGCAGCCAAGCACCAGGAGGGATCGGGTCCTACGAGCAGTACTTC.

In this sample, this clonotype turned up many times. The chain is built from TRBV6-1 and TRBJ2-3; no clear D. Germline V CDR1 and CDR2: MNHNS, SASEGT. The CDR3 sequence is 16 residues long. V was pared by 6 bases and J by 3 bases, with 19 bases between. The CDR3 sequence: CASRPSYPNGTDTQYF. Written as DNA, the CDR3 is TGTGCCAGCAGGCCAAGCTACCCGAATGGGACAGATACGCAGTATTTT.

This clonotype was seen ten or more times. The chain employs TRBV28 and TRBJ2-5; 7 positions match TRBD1. The CDR3 spans 16 residues. The germline V gene has CDR1 MDHEN and CDR2 SYDVKM. V shed 6 bases, J shed 4 bases, and the junction held 14 bases outside the gene matches. Here the CDR3 DNA reads TGTGCCAGCAGACCCTGGCGGACAGGCTCCCTAGAGACCCAGTACTTC. This codes for CASRPWRTGSLETQYF.

This clonotype was counted a few times. This chain uses TRBV6-1 with TRBJ1-5; no definite D call. The CDR3 runs 14 residues. CDR1 and CDR2 from the germline V gene are MNHNS and SASEGT. The V end lost 6 bases, the J end lost 4 bases, and 13 bases lay between the germline ends. The CDR3 region is CASRLGGGNQPQHF. The CDR3 bases are TGTGCCAGCAGGCTCGGAGGCGGGAATCAGCCCCAGCATTTT.

The sample holds many counts of this clonotype. CDR3 nucleotide sequence: TGTGCCAGCTCACCACGGTCTCCGGGACAGGGGAACACTGAAGCTTTCTTT. Its protein is CASSPRSPGQGNTEAFF. This rearrangement joins TRBV18 to TRBJ1-1; 9 bases agree with TRBD1. J was trimmed by 1 base and V by 1 base; bases with no gene match: 7. Germline V gives CDR1 KGHSH, CDR2 LQKENI. This CDR3 is 17 amino acids long.

As to this clonotype: Since a much larger clone is just one base distant, this may be a read error. The chain couples TRBV19 to TRBJ1-1, with D unclear. V was trimmed by 3 bases and J by 6 bases, leaving 11 bases between them. The CDR3 has 13 amino acids. The germline V gene has CDR1 LNHDA and CDR2 SQIVND (reference sequence). This CDR3 is CASSILKSSEAFF. The CDR3 nucleotides read TGTGCCAGTAGTATTTTAAAGTCGTCTGAAGCTTTCTTT.

This clonotype has a count of ten or more. This rearrangement joins TRBV15 to TRBJ2-7, with TRBD2 as a possible D gene (6 bases). The CDR3 loop spans 15 amino acids. The germline V gene encodes CDR1 LNHNV and CDR2 YYDKDF (reference sequence). Trimming removed 0 bases from V and 3 bases from J, with 12 bases in between. In DNA form, the CDR3 reads TGTGCCACCAGCAGAGATCCCGTGGGGGGCTACGAGCAGTACTTC. This gives the protein CATSRDPVGGYEQYF.